In its sample, the clone carrying this TCR beta chain was seen many times. A single record per CDR3 protein comes from TCRdb applying MiXCR to the 5' RACE reads. The profile shows about 50,000 distinct CDR3 sequences, 6.2% of them singletons. V was pared by 2 bases and J by 0 bases, with 9 bases between. This CDR3 spans 16 amino acids. Germline assignment: CDR1 KGHDR and CDR2 SFDVKD. The sample comes from a study of early T cells in non-severe SARS-CoV-2 infection. Material: whole blood, obtained at baseline. The sequence was obtained from an adult who was a healthcare worker with PCR-confirmed SARS-CoV-2 infection or an uninfected control (not recorded which). The V and J genes are TRBV24-1 and TRBJ2-2; D might be TRBD2 (6 bases). CDR3 protein: CATSDYRLANTGELFF. The CDR3 nucleotides read TGTGCCACCAGTGATTATCGACTAGCGAACACCGGGGAGCTGTTTTTT.